This entry lists 31 T cell receptor beta chains sequenced from one sample in a study of blood T cell repertoires in COVID-19. The data were produced by immunoSEQ multiplex PCR, yet TCRdb's version contains in-frame clones alone and is incomplete. The sample contains some 260,000 clones, around four fifths of which appear only once. The sample comprised PBMCs or T cells enriched from blood (not recorded which). The receptors shown here come from a young man with acute COVID-19.

This chain connects TRBV4-1 to TRBJ1-5, with D hard to call. This CDR3 comprises 15 residues. Per the germline V gene, CDR1 is MGHRA and CDR2 is YSYEKL. V shed 1 base and J shed 3 bases, with 10 bases lying between them. For the CDR3, the DNA is TGCGCCAGCAGCCAAGTGGAGCTACACAATCAGCCCCAGCATTTT. As protein: CASSQVELHNQPQHF.

The chain is built from TRBV24-1 and TRBJ2-2, with TRBD1 matching over 11 bases. This CDR3 is 15 amino acids long. Germline CDR1 KGHDR, CDR2 SFDVKD. The V gene end was trimmed by 7 bases and the J gene end by 7 bases; junction bases not matched to a gene: 7. As DNA, the CDR3 is TGTGCCACCAGGCCGGGACAGGGGGGATTCGGGGAGCTGTTTTTT. Translating gives CATRPGQGGFGELFF.

The chain carries TRBV4-2 and TRBJ1-2; D remains ambiguous. The CDR3 is 14 amino acids. V gave up 4 bases and J gave up 0 bases, with 9 bases separating them. Germline CDR1 reads LGHNA; CDR2 reads YNFKEQ. This CDR3 is CASSPIEANYGYTF. Written as DNA, the CDR3 is TGTGCCAGCAGCCCAATAGAGGCTAACTATGGCTACACCTTC.

The chain uses TRBV4-2 and TRBJ2-2; 7 bases are a match to TRBD2. The CDR3 has 15 residues. J gave up 8 bases and V 0 bases, and 6 bases lay outside the gene matches. Per germline, CDR1 LGHNA and CDR2 YNFKEQ. The CDR3 sequence: CASSQEQAGEGELFF. CDR3 bases: TGTGCCAGCAGCCAAGAGCAGGCGGGGGAAGGGGAGCTGTTTTTT.

CDR3 region: CASSVEPNYGYTF. DNA of the CDR3: TGTGCCAGCAGCGTAGAGCCTAACTATGGCTACACCTTC. The V call is TRBV9, the J call TRBJ1-2; D remains unclear. V was pared by 0 bases and J by 0 bases, with 3 bases between. Germline CDR1 is SGDLS and CDR2 is YYNGEE. There are 13 residues in the CDR3.

This rearrangement joins TRBV10-2 to TRBJ1-5; no clear D gene. CDR1 is WSHSY and CDR2 is SAAADI in the germline V gene. The V gene lost 6 bases and the J gene lost 0 bases, with 12 bases spanning the gap. The CDR3 runs 15 residues. DNA of the CDR3: TGCGCCAGCAGCCGCGCAGCGTATAGCAATCAGCCCCAGCATTTT. This gives the protein CASSRAAYSNQPQHF.

The chain recombines TRBV28 with TRBJ2-2; 7 bases line up with TRBD1. The germline gives CDR1 MDHEN, CDR2 SYDVKM. V shed 6 bases and J 4 bases; nucleotides not matched to a gene: 11. This CDR3 spans 16 amino acids. The CDR3 sequence is CASRLSGTDITGELFF. CDR3 sequence (DNA): TGTGCCAGCAGACTCTCCGGGACAGACATCACCGGGGAGCTGTTTTTT.

The J gene is TRBJ2-1, the V gene TRBV28, with a possible D match to TRBD2 (7 bases). The CDR3 runs to 13 residues. V was shortened by 3 bases and J by 9 bases, with 12 bases between the two germline ends. Per the germline V gene, CDR1 is MDHEN and CDR2 is SYDVKM. The CDR3 bases are TGTGCCAGCAGTTTGTGGGGGGGCGCTGAGCAGTTCTTC. This gives the protein CASSLWGGAEQFF.

Here the CDR3 reads CATSDPIQVPQETQYF. The DNA of the CDR3 is TGTGCCACCAGTGACCCTATACAGGTCCCCCAAGAGACCCAGTACTTC. This chain connects TRBV24-1 to TRBJ2-5, with a weak D call TRBD1 (5 bases). V shed 4 bases and J shed 1 base, with 15 bases lying between them. Germline lookup yields CDR1 KGHDR and CDR2 SFDVKD. The CDR3 contains 16 residues.

This chain uses TRBV2 with TRBJ1-3; the D gene is possibly TRBD1 (6 bases). V lost 11 bases, J lost 4 bases, and 12 bases lay in between. Germline V gene sequence: CDR1 SNHLY, CDR2 FYNNEI. The CDR3 has 12 amino acids. The CDR3 sequence is CAWGGGGNTIYF. In nucleotides, the CDR3 is TGTGCCTGGGGGGGCGGAGGAAACACCATATATTTT.

The chain has TRBV7-2 and TRBJ1-1; D ambiguous. CDR1 and CDR2 (germline): SGHTA, FQGNSA. V dropped 6 bases and J dropped 5 bases, with 7 bases sitting between them. This CDR3 has 11 residues. CDR3 in amino acids: CASRLRTEAFF. The CDR3, as DNA: TGTGCCAGCAGGCTGCGAACTGAAGCTTTCTTT.

The rearrangement uses TRBV5-4 and TRBJ2-2, with D uncertain. Trimming took 0 bases from V and 1 from J, leaving 7 bases between them. The germline V gene has CDR1 SGHNT and CDR2 YYREEE (reference sequence). This CDR3 is 15 amino acids long. The CDR3 DNA reads TGTGCCAGCAGCTTGGGACTGAGGAACACCGGGGAGCTGTTTTTT. Amino acid sequence: CASSLGLRNTGELFF.

The chain uses TRBV6-5 and TRBJ1-1; D call uncertain. Deletions cut 0 bases from V and 4 bases from J, with 9 bases between. The CDR3 length is 14 residues. Germline CDR1 and CDR2: MNHEY and SVGAGI. CDR3 nucleotide sequence: TGTGCCAGCAGTTACTCGATTCGGGGCACTGAAGCTTTCTTT. Its protein is CASSYSIRGTEAFF.

The genes are TRBV5-3 and TRBJ1-5, with unresolved D. TRBV5-3 qualifies as an ORF whose function is uncertain. This CDR3 is built from 13 residues. V lost 10 bases, J lost 7 bases, and 18 bases lay in between. In DNA, the CDR3 is TGTGCCTATCCACCCTCCACTAGACAGCCCCAGCATTTT. Amino acid sequence: CAYPPSTRQPQHF.

J is TRBJ2-7 and V is TRBV29-1; maybe TRBD1 (5 bases). Trimming cost V 4 bases and J 1 base, with 8 bases left between them. This CDR3 has 12 residues. CDR1 and CDR2 (germline): SQVTM, ANQGSEA. CDR3 amino acids: CSVADSSYEQYV. The CDR3 DNA reads TGCAGCGTTGCCGACAGTTCCTACGAGCAGTACGTC.

This chain connects TRBV6-5 to TRBJ2-1, with TRBD1 matching over 10 bases. Germline assignment: CDR1 MNHEY and CDR2 SVGAGI. Trimming removed 0 bases from V and 10 bases from J; junction bases left unmatched: 0. The CDR3 is 13 residues long. The chain's CDR3 is CASSYSDRGEQFF. The CDR3 coding sequence is TGTGCCAGCAGTTACTCGGACAGGGGGGAGCAGTTCTTC.

This clone was seen just once. The chain has TRBV30 and TRBJ1-6; TRBD1 might be the D (5 bases). The CDR3 contains 12 residues. Germline-derived CDR1 and CDR2 are GTSNPN and SVGIG (reference sequence). V was clipped by 2 bases and J by 9 bases, with 8 bases between them. The CDR3 protein is CAWSPGGSPLHF. The CDR3 DNA sequence: TGTGCCTGGAGTCCGGGGGGTTCACCCCTCCACTTT.

This chain links TRBV7-9 with TRBJ2-4; 12 positions agree with TRBD2. Losses at the gene ends were 3 bases for V and 4 bases for J; bases not matched to a gene: 10. The CDR3 loop spans 18 amino acids. Germline assignment: CDR1 SEHNR and CDR2 FQNEAQ (reference sequence). CDR3 sequence (DNA): TGTGCCAGCAGCTTTCCTACCAGACTAGCGGGAGCGAAAAACATTCAGTACTTC. Its protein is CASSFPTRLAGAKNIQYF. Looking up the rest from reference TRBV7-9 and TRBJ2-4 gives the full variable domain: DTGVSQNPRHKITKRGQNVTFRCDPISEHNRLYWYRQTLGQGPEFLTYFQNEAQLEKSRLLSDRFSAERPKGSFSTLEIQRTEQGDSAMYLCASSFPTRLAGAKNIQYFGAGTRLSVL.

The chain recombines TRBV14 with TRBJ1-1; TRBD1 is a possible D gene (5 bases). Germline CDR1 and CDR2: SGHDN and FVKESK. The CDR3 has 14 residues. Trimming pared 4 bases from V and 9 bases from J, leaving 18 bases between. CDR3 in amino acids: CASSLKVGGSQAFF. CDR3 nucleotide sequence: TGTGCCAGCAGCCTGAAAGTCGGGGGGTCACAAGCTTTCTTT.

This clone was counted a few times. This sequence joins TRBV6-5 and TRBJ2-3; D possibly corresponds to TRBD1 (5 bases). V was trimmed by 7 bases and J by 3 bases, leaving 17 bases between them. The CDR3 runs 15 residues. The germline CDR1 and CDR2 sequences are MNHEY and SVGAGI. The CDR3 region is CASTLQDGITDTQYF. The CDR3 region has the DNA TGTGCCAGCACCCTACAGGACGGTATAACAGATACGCAGTATTTT.

The chain employs TRBV4-3 and TRBJ2-1; the D gene is possibly TRBD1 (6 bases). This CDR3 contains 16 residues. Germline CDR1 and CDR2: LGHNA and YSLEER. V lost 1 base, J lost 3 bases, and 13 bases lay in between. The CDR3 DNA follows: TGCGCCAGCAGCCAAGCCGGGCAGGGGAACTACAATGAGCAGTTCTTC. It specifies CASSQAGQGNYNEQFF.

V gene TRBV10-3 combines with J gene TRBJ2-2; TRBD2 matches at 8 bases. The CDR3 covers 15 residues. J was trimmed by 5 bases and V by 7 bases; bases with no gene match: 9. The germline V gene has CDR1 ENHRY and CDR2 SYGVKD. The CDR3 DNA reads TGTGCCATCAAAGAGGAACGGGGGGGAACCGGGGAGCTGTTTTTT. This codes for CAIKEERGGTGELFF.

Notes on this clone: The identical CDR3 is also encoded by other nucleotide sequences in the sample. The V and J genes are TRBV24-1 and TRBJ2-2; no reliable D call. The V gene lost 7 bases and the J gene lost 5 bases, with 4 bases spanning the gap. The CDR3 sequence is 11 residues long. Per the germline V gene, CDR1 is KGHDR and CDR2 is SFDVKD. In DNA, the CDR3 is TGTGCCACCAGATCAACCGGGGAGCTGTTTTTT. Its translation is CATRSTGELFF.

The chain employs TRBV12-3 or TRBV12-4 and TRBJ1-2, with a tentative D call TRBD1 (5 bases). CDR3 length: 13 amino acids. Trimming cost V 3 bases and J 5 bases, with 10 bases left between them. The chain's CDR3 is CASSLYGGYGYTF. In DNA, the CDR3 is TGTGCCAGCAGTTTGTACGGGGGGTATGGCTACACCTTC.

The chain has TRBV5-1 and TRBJ2-4; D possibly corresponds to TRBD2 (5 bases). In germline, CDR1 is SGHRS, CDR2 YFSETQ. The V gene lost 4 bases and the J gene lost 6 bases, with 14 bases spanning the gap. This CDR3 has 14 amino acids. CDR3 nucleotide sequence: TGCGCCAGCAGCCCTAGTGAAGGGAGAAACATTCAGTACTTC. Translated: CASSPSEGRNIQYF.

This rearrangement joins TRBV5-6 to TRBJ2-7; the D gene is possibly TRBD1 (5 bases). The CDR3 has 14 amino acids. V lost 4 bases, J lost 7 bases, and 18 bases lay in between. Per germline, CDR1 SGHDT and CDR2 YYEEEE. CDR3 nucleotide sequence: TGTGCCAGCAGCCTCGGACAAAATTGGTGGGAGCAGTACGTC. Encoded protein: CASSLGQNWWEQYV.

The chain carries TRBV7-3 and TRBJ2-1; D call uncertain. CDR3 length: 13 amino acids. The germline CDR1 and CDR2 sequences are SGHTA and FQGTGA. Trimming cost V 5 bases and J 6 bases, with 11 bases left between them. CDR3 amino acids: CASSLRLANEQFF. The CDR3 coding sequence is TGTGCCAGCAGCCTCCGACTGGCCAATGAGCAGTTCTTC.

V gene TRBV5-5 combines with J gene TRBJ2-7; 9 positions match TRBD1. In germline, CDR1 is SGHKS, CDR2 YYEKEE (reference sequence). The CDR3 is made up of 15 amino acids. V was clipped by 4 bases and J by 1 base; unmatched bases: 6. The CDR3 sequence is CASSILGQGSYEQYV. CDR3 nucleotides: TGTGCCAGCAGCATCCTGGGACAGGGTTCCTACGAGCAGTACGTC.

The CDR3 protein is CARITPGGPNNSPLHF. The CDR3 nucleotides read TGTGCCAGGATTACCCCCGGCGGCCCTAATAATTCACCCCTCCACTTT. V gene TRBV27 combines with J gene TRBJ1-6; D gene unclear. This CDR3 is 16 amino acids long. Germline V CDR1 and CDR2: MNHEY, SMNVEV (reference sequence). Trimming removed 9 bases from V and 5 bases from J, with 20 bases in between.

V gene TRBV10-3 combines with J gene TRBJ2-5; the match to TRBD1 covers 8 bases. The germline CDR1 and CDR2 sequences are ENHRY and SYGVKD. The CDR3 totals 15 residues. V dropped 6 bases and J dropped 4; count of bases not matched to a gene: 10. CDR3 loop: CAIRAAQGAVETQYF. CDR3 DNA: TGTGCCATCAGAGCGGCCCAGGGGGCTGTAGAGACCCAGTACTTC.

The chain links TRBV19 to TRBJ1-6; TRBD1 aligns across 7 bases. This CDR3 has 15 amino acids. The J segment lost 7 bases and the V segment lost 5 bases, leaving 8 bases of the junction unmatched. Germline loops: CDR1 LNHDA, CDR2 SQIVND (reference sequence). CDR3 bases: TGTGCCAGTAGTCCTAGACAGGGCGAAAATTCACCCCTCCACTTT. Translating gives CASSPRQGENSPLHF.